These T cell receptor beta chains were read from a single sample in a study. TCRdb used MiXCR to reprocess the RT-PCR reads, holding one entry per CDR3 protein. The sample lists about 680,000 distinct CDR3 sequences, more than 13% occurring once. Material: memory CD4+ T cells from blood. Receptors were obtained from a female donor in good health, serving as a healthy control. CDR3s include the opening cysteine and the closing phenylalanine or tryptophan. The D gene is left open where the match is weak. Rows give clone size only sometimes, using once, few, many, or a class for an expanded clone.

>TRBD2|TRBV5-1|-|TRBJ2-5
TGCGCCAGCAGCTTGGGGCCAGCGGGAGGGTGGGAGACCCAGTACTTC
CASSLGPAGGWETQYF
>-|TRBV29-1|few|TRBJ2-1
TGCAGCGTCGCGAGGGGGGGGCACAGTGAGCAGTTCTTC
CSVARGGHSEQFF
>-|TRBV4-2|many|TRBJ2-5
TGTGCCAGCAGCCAAGGTGGCGAGACCGGTCAAGAGACCCAGTACTTC
CASSQGGETGQETQYF
>TRBD2|TRBV10-3|-|TRBJ2-1
TGTGACATCGGTACGGGCGGGAGGGCCGAGTTGGAGCAGTTCTTC
CDIGTGGRAELEQFF
>TRBD1|TRBV12-3/TRBV12-4|many|TRBJ1-2
TGTGCCAGCAGTTTATGGACAGGGGGTGGCTATGGCTACACCTTC
CASSLWTGGGYGYTF
>-|TRBV9|-|TRBJ2-7
TGTGCCAGCAGCGTAGTGGGCCTAGTCAGTGCTTTCTCGGAGAGTTCGTACGAGCAGTACTTC
CASSVVGLVSAFSESSYEQYF
>TRBD1|TRBV9|-|TRBJ1-4
TGTGCCAGCAGCGTTGGGACAGGGGGCTATGAAAAACTGTTTTTT
CASSVGTGGYEKLFF
>-|TRBV6-1|few|TRBJ2-1
TGTGCCAGCAGTGAACCCAGACTTTACAATGAGCAGTTCTTC
CASSEPRLYNEQFF
>-|TRBV20-1|few|TRBJ1-5
TGCAGTGCTAGTTTAGTAGGGGTTAGCAATCAGCCCCAGCATTTT
CSASLVGVSNQPQHF
>TRBD1|TRBV5-6|-|TRBJ2-7
TGTGCCAGCAGCTTAGACAGGGGTCCCTCCTACGAGCAGTACTTC
CASSLDRGPSYEQYF
>TRBD1|TRBV5-1|-|TRBJ1-5
TGCGCCAGCAGTAGGACAGGTGGGGAAAATCAGCCCCAGCATTTT
CASSRTGGENQPQHF
>TRBD2|TRBV5-1|-|TRBJ2-1
TGCGCCAGCAGCTTGAACTTGGCGGGGGGGCTGTACAATGAGCAGTTCTTC
CASSLNLAGGLYNEQFF
>-|TRBV20-1|many|TRBJ2-5
TGCAGTGCTGCCGCTTGGAGCGCCGAGACCCAGTACTTC
CSAAAWSAETQYF
>-|TRBV6-6|few|TRBJ2-7
TGTGCCAGCAGCCATACCATGAGTGGCGAGCAGTACTTC
CASSHTMSGEQYF
>-|TRBV6-5|many|TRBJ2-7
TGTGCCAGCAGTTACTCGCGCGGGGTATACGAGCAGTACTTC
CASSYSRGVYEQYF
>-|TRBV7-2|many|TRBJ2-3
TGTGCCAGCAGCTTTAGCGGCCGCTCCACAGATACGCAGTATTTT
CASSFSGRSTDTQYF
>TRBD1|TRBV6-6|-|TRBJ2-7
TGTGCCAGCGAGGCAGGGGGTTTGTACGAGCAGTACTTC
CASEAGGLYEQYF
>-|TRBV4-2|few|TRBJ1-3
TGTGCCAGCAGCCAAAGTTCGGGCTCGGCGGGAAACACCATATATTTT
CASSQSSGSAGNTIYF
>-|TRBV7-8|few|TRBJ2-2
TGTGCCAGCAGCTTATTAAGGGTACCGCGCACCGGGGAGCTGTTTTTT
CASSLLRVPRTGELFF
>-|TRBV19|-|TRBJ2-1
TGTGCCAGTGGAGACAATAAGCACTACAATGAGCAGTTCTTC
CASGDNKHYNEQFF
>TRBD2|TRBV10-2|few|TRBJ2-7
TGCGCCACCCAGGGACTAGCGGGAGCCTACGAGCAGTACTTC
CATQGLAGAYEQYF
>TRBD1|TRBV6-5|few|TRBJ2-5
TGTGCCAGCAGTTACTCCCCAGCTGGACAGGGGGCGCGGGAGACCCAGTACTTC
CASSYSPAGQGARETQYF
>TRBD1|TRBV5-1|many|TRBJ2-5
TGCGCCAGCAGCTCCACAGGGGTGGGGCCCCAAGAGACCCAGTACTTC
CASSSTGVGPQETQYF
>-|TRBV5-1|-|TRBJ1-2
TGCGCCAGCAGTATGGGGGACGGACGAGCTAACTATGGCTACACCTTC
CASSMGDGRANYGYTF
>-|TRBV5-5|many|TRBJ2-7
TGTGCCAGCACCAAAACCGACAGGGAGGCTAGCGGGTCCGTCTACGAGCAGTACTTC
CASTKTDREASGSVYEQYF
>TRBD2|TRBV7-2|-|TRBJ2-5
TGTGCCAGCAGCTCTACCCGAGCGGGAGAACCCCAAGAGACCCAGTACTTC
CASSSTRAGEPQETQYF
>-|TRBV5-1|few|TRBJ2-3
TGCGCCAGCAGCTTGGTAGGGTACCCAGCCACAGATACGCAGTATTTT
CASSLVGYPATDTQYF
>-|TRBV9|few|TRBJ2-1
TGTGCCAGCAGCGTAGGAAATAGCGGATACAATGAGCAGTTCTTC
CASSVGNSGYNEQFF
>-|TRBV7-9|many|TRBJ2-4
TGTGCCAGCAGCTTAGCGGACGGGAGCGTTCAGTACTTC
CASSLADGSVQYF
>-|TRBV12-3/TRBV12-4|-|TRBJ1-5
TGTGCCAGCAGTTTAAGGCTTAACAATCAGCCCCAGCATTTT
CASSLRLNNQPQHF
>-|TRBV4-2|-|TRBJ1-6
TGTGCCAGCAGCCCCGGACTTTATTCACCCCTCCACTTT
CASSPGLYSPLHF
>-|TRBV6-1|-|TRBJ1-1
TGTGCCAGCAGTGAAGCTAGGAACACTGAAGCTTTCTTT
CASSEARNTEAFF